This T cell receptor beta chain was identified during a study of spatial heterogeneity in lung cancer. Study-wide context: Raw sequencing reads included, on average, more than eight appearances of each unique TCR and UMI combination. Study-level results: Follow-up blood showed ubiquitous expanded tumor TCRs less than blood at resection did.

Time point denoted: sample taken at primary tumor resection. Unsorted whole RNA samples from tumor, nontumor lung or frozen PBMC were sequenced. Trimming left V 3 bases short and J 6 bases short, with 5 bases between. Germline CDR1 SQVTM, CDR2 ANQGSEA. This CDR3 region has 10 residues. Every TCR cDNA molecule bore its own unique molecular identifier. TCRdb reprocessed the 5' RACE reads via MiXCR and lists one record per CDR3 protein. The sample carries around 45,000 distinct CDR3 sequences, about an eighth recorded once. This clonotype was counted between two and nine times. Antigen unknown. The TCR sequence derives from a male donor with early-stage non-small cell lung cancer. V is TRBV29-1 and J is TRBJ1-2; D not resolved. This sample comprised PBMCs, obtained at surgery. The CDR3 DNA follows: TGCAGCGTTGATGGCGATGGCTACACCTTC. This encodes CSVDGDGYTF.